These T cell receptor beta chains were read from a single sample in a study of T cell responses to AZD1222 COVID-19 vaccine. Using immunoSEQ multiplex PCR, the repertoire was profiled, and TCRdb retains in-frame clones only, with some absent. The sample holds 50,000 to 65,000 clones, about 81% seen once. Here the sequenced sample was peripheral blood, taken 28 days after the second AZD1222 dose. These receptors came from an adult who received the AZD1222 COVID-19 vaccine. Both conserved end residues are part of each CDR3. The D gene is left open where the match is weak. Clone size appears in some rows only: once, few, many, or a class for an expanded clone.

. | TRBJ2-5 | TRBV5-5 | . | CASSLTILSYYQETQYF | TGTGCCAGCAGCTTGACGATTCTTAGCTATTACCAAGAGACCCAGTACTTC
. | TRBJ1-2 | TRBV29-1 | . | CSVGGGGYGYTF | TGCAGCGTTGGTGGAGGGGGCTATGGCTACACCTTC
. | TRBJ2-5 | TRBV10-1 | . | CASSERTRQETQYF | TGCGCCAGCAGTGAGCGGACTCGACAAGAGACCCAGTACTTC
. | TRBJ2-7 | TRBV30 | . | CAWSVRGDLYEQYF | TGTGCCTGGAGTGTACGCGGGGACCTCTACGAGCAGTACTTC
. | TRBJ1-2 | TRBV10-3 | . | CAISEDGKGSGGYTF | TGTGCCATCAGTGAGGATGGAAAGGGGTCGGGTGGCTACACCTTC
few | TRBJ1-3 | TRBV12-5 | . | CASGLLLRAGDAGNTIYF | TGTGCTAGTGGTTTGCTCCTCAGGGCTGGGGACGCTGGAAACACCATATATTTT
. | TRBJ1-2 | TRBV14 | . | CASSQGGRGYTF | TGTGCCAGCAGCCAAGGGGGGCGTGGCTACACCTTC
. | TRBJ2-7 | TRBV19 | . | CAAGAGGSYEQYF | TGTGCCGCGGGGGCAGGGGGCTCCTACGAGCAGTACTTC
. | TRBJ1-1 | TRBV28 | . | CASTTGPNTEAFF | TGTGCCAGCACCACCGGGCCGAACACTGAAGCTTTCTTT
. | TRBJ1-2 | TRBV28 | . | CASTARFYGYTF | TGTGCCAGCACCGCGAGGTTCTATGGCTACACCTTC
. | TRBJ1-1 | TRBV6-1 | TRBD1 | CASSEGRGQMTALGTEAFF | TGTGCCAGCAGTGAAGGAAGGGGACAGATGACCGCCCTGGGCACTGAAGCTTTCTTT
. | TRBJ1-4 | TRBV29-1 | . | CSVEEGGLGGKLFF | TGCAGCGTTGAAGAAGGGGGACTGGGTGGAAAACTGTTTTTT
. | TRBJ2-1 | TRBV28 | TRBD2 | CASSSSGRAYNEQFF | TGTGCCAGCAGCTCTAGCGGGAGGGCCTACAATGAGCAGTTCTTC
. | TRBJ2-1 | TRBV7-3 | . | CASSLTNGAYNEQFF | TGTGCCAGCAGCTTAACGAATGGCGCGTACAATGAGCAGTTCTTC
. | TRBJ2-7 | TRBV30 | . | CAWSVVRYEQYF | TGTGCCTGGAGTGTTGTGAGATACGAGCAGTACTTC
. | TRBJ2-3 | TRBV15 | . | CATSRPTRTDTQYF | TGTGCCACCAGCAGACCGACCCGCACAGATACGCAGTATTTT
. | TRBJ2-6 | TRBV28 | . | CASSLSGRAGANVLTF | TGTGCCAGCAGTTTATCCGGCAGGGCGGGGGCCAACGTCCTGACTTTC
. | TRBJ1-2 | TRBV21-1 | . | CASSIGHCYGYTF | TGTGCCAGCAGCATTGGACACTGTTATGGCTACACCTTC
. | TRBJ2-7 | TRBV5-1 | . | CASSSEMGEQYF | TGCGCCAGCAGCTCGGAGATGGGGGAGCAGTACTTC
. | TRBJ1-1 | TRBV9 | . | CASSPLGGSMNTEAFF | TGTGCCAGCAGCCCTCTTGGGGGCTCCATGAACACTGAAGCTTTCTTT
. | TRBJ2-7 | TRBV9 | TRBD2 | CASSVSGVSYEQYF | TGTGCCAGCAGCGTTAGCGGGGTCTCCTACGAGCAGTACTTC
. | TRBJ2-4 | TRBV6-6 | TRBD1 | CASSQGQGLAKNIQYF | TGTGCCAGCAGTCAGGGACAGGGGCTAGCCAAAAACATTCAGTACTTC
. | TRBJ2-2 | TRBV7-2 | TRBD2 | CASSRVGGGDTGELFF | TGTGCCAGCAGCCGGGTTGGGGGAGGGGACACCGGGGAGCTGTTTTTT
. | TRBJ2-2 | TRBV19 | TRBD2 | CASREDGWTGLAGGSNTGELFF | TGTGCCAGTAGGGAGGACGGCTGGACGGGACTAGCCGGAGGGTCGAACACCGGGGAGCTGTTTTTT
. | TRBJ2-7 | TRBV27 | TRBD1 | CASSSPGQGLYEQYF | TGTGCCAGCAGTTCGCCGGGACAGGGGTTGTACGAGCAGTACTTC
. | TRBJ2-5 | TRBV12-3/TRBV12-4 | TRBD1 | CASSRQGRETQYF | TGTGCCAGCAGTCGACAGGGGAGAGAGACCCAGTACTTC
. | TRBJ1-1 | TRBV19 | . | CASITSGTPTEAFF | TGTGCCAGTATAACCTCCGGGACGCCCACTGAAGCTTTCTTT
. | TRBJ2-7 | TRBV7-2 | TRBD2 | CASSPTSGGSYEQYF | TGTGCCAGCAGCCCTACTAGCGGGGGTTCCTACGAGCAGTACTTC
. | TRBJ2-3 | TRBV30 | . | CAWSGGVADTQYF | TGTGCCTGGAGTGGTGGGGTGGCAGATACGCAGTATTTT
. | TRBJ2-1 | TRBV7-9 | . | CASSLGGLNHEQFF | TGTGCCAGCAGCTTAGGTGGGTTAAACCATGAGCAGTTCTTC
. | TRBJ1-5 | TRBV14 | . | CASSMGSNQPQHF | TGTGCCAGCAGCATGGGTAGCAATCAGCCCCAGCATTTT
. | TRBJ2-3 | TRBV7-3 | . | CASSLTITDTQYF | TGTGCCAGCAGCTTAACGATCACAGATACGCAGTATTTT
. | TRBJ2-3 | TRBV18 | . | CASSPPREVSWISTDTQYF | TGTGCCAGCTCACCACCGAGGGAGGTCAGTTGGATTAGCACAGATACGCAGTATTTT
. | TRBJ2-5 | TRBV30 | TRBD2 | CAWRRPGLALVETQYF | TGTGCCTGGAGACGGCCGGGACTAGCTCTGGTAGAGACCCAGTACTTC
once | TRBJ1-6 | TRBV4-3 | TRBD1 | CASSQYGTGQSPLHF | TGCGCCAGCAGCCAATATGGGACAGGGCAATCACCCCTCCACTTT
. | TRBJ2-1 | TRBV7-2 | . | CASSLAVYNEQFF | TGTGCCAGCAGCTTAGCTGTTTACAATGAGCAGTTCTTC
. | TRBJ1-2 | TRBV24-1 | . | CATSSGRGGGYTF | TGTGCCACCAGTTCCGGGCGGGGAGGTGGCTACACCTTC
. | TRBJ2-1 | TRBV21-1 | . | CASIKGLAVPFGFLTEQFF | TGTGCCAGTATAAAAGGACTAGCGGTCCCCTTTGGGTTCCTTACCGAGCAGTTCTTC
. | TRBJ2-7 | TRBV7-2 | TRBD2 | CASGTTAGGSYEQYF | TGTGCCAGCGGCACTACGGCGGGAGGATCCTACGAGCAGTACTTC
. | TRBJ2-1 | TRBV5-1 | TRBD2 | CASSDGLAGGYNEQFF | TGCGCCAGCAGCGACGGACTAGCGGGAGGTTACAATGAGCAGTTCTTC
. | TRBJ2-1 | TRBV29-1 | . | CSVEVMLTGVSYNEQFF | TGCAGCGTTGAAGTTATGTTAACGGGTGTATCCTACAATGAGCAGTTCTTC
. | TRBJ2-5 | TRBV29-1 | TRBD1 | CSVPDRGGGETQYF | TGCAGCGTTCCGGACAGGGGGGGCGGAGAGACCCAGTACTTC
. | TRBJ2-3 | TRBV6-5 | . | CASYGSSYTDTQYF | TGTGCCAGCTACGGATCGAGTTACACAGATACGCAGTATTTT
. | TRBJ2-5 | TRBV19 | . | CASSPSGAETQYF | TGTGCCAGTAGTCCGTCTGGAGCGGAGACCCAGTACTTC
once | TRBJ2-7 | TRBV7-2 | . | CASSASPGYEQYF | TGTGCCAGCAGCGCCTCCCCGGGGTACGAGCAGTACTTC
. | TRBJ1-2 | TRBV10-3 | . | CAISESPGLSLYGYTF | TGTGCCATCAGCGAGAGCCCGGGCCTTTCTCTTTATGGCTACACCTTC
. | TRBJ2-7 | TRBV11-2 | . | CASSLSSSYEQYF | TGTGCCAGCAGCTTAAGCTCCTCCTACGAGCAGTACTTC
. | TRBJ2-2 | TRBV30 | . | CAWSVGQWQADTGELFF | TGTGCCTGGAGTGTAGGACAATGGCAGGCCGACACCGGGGAGCTGTTTTTT
. | TRBJ2-1 | TRBV5-6 | . | CASSFRGYEQFF | TGTGCCAGCAGCTTCAGAGGTTATGAGCAGTTCTTC
. | TRBJ2-5 | TRBV6-6 | TRBD2 | CASSYSSGGPGETQYF | TGTGCCAGCAGTTACTCTTCGGGAGGGCCCGGGGAGACCCAGTACTTC
. | TRBJ1-2 | TRBV15 | TRBD1 | CATSGGQGASYGYTF | TGTGCCACCAGCGGCGGACAGGGGGCCTCCTATGGCTACACCTTC
. | TRBJ2-2 | TRBV9 | TRBD1 | CASSVGPGGWADTGELFF | TGTGCCAGCAGCGTAGGGCCAGGGGGCTGGGCGGACACCGGGGAGCTGTTTTTT